A single sample is the source of the 17 T cell receptor beta chains below, sequenced in a study of blood T cell repertoires in COVID-19. Libraries were prepared by immunoSEQ multiplex PCR; TCRdb keeps only in-frame clonotypes and omits some of them. The data show some 220,000 clones, around 81% seen once. The source material was peripheral blood. The source is a woman between 65 and 79 years old with acute or convalescent COVID-19.

This clone was picked up one time. V gene TRBV7-2 combines with J gene TRBJ2-5; 14 nucleotides line up with TRBD2. V lost 3 bases, J lost 4 bases, and 7 bases stayed unmatched. The CDR3 covers 17 residues. CDR1 is SGHTA and CDR2 is FQGNSA in the germline V gene. CDR3 region: CASSLGLAGERGETQYF. CDR3 sequence (DNA): TGTGCCAGCAGCTTGGGACTAGCGGGGGAGCGGGGAGAGACCCAGTACTTC.

The chain carries TRBV18 and TRBJ1-2; 8 bases match TRBD1. The CDR3 extends over 16 amino acids. CDR1 is KGHSH and CDR2 is LQKENI in the germline V gene. The V and J ends lost 0 bases and 4 bases, in that order; junction bases with no gene match: 7. The CDR3 region has the DNA TGTGCCAGCTCACCACCGTGGCAGGGGGCAGGCTATGGCTACACCTTC. Translated, it gives CASSPPWQGAGYGYTF.

In its sample, this clone was seen once. V gene TRBV6-5 combines with J gene TRBJ1-1, with D uncertain. Germline CDR1 MNHEY, CDR2 SVGAGI. V shed 8 bases and J shed 0 bases, with 10 bases lying between them. The CDR3 extends over 13 amino acids. DNA for the CDR3: TGTGCCAGCTCGCGAGAAATGAACACTGAAGCTTTCTTT. Translating it yields CASSREMNTEAFF.

V and J are TRBV30 and TRBJ2-4; D is perhaps TRBD1 (7 bases). Germline V CDR1 and CDR2: GTSNPN, SVGIG (reference sequence). This CDR3 is built from 15 residues. V shed 1 base and J shed 6 bases, with 16 bases lying between them. CDR3: CAWSGSAGGLNIQYF. The CDR3 DNA follows: TGTGCCTGGAGTGGATCTGCAGGGGGACTAAACATTCAGTACTTC.

The chain uses TRBV10-3 and TRBJ2-3; D gene uncertain. Trimming took 0 bases from V and 5 from J, leaving 9 bases between them. This CDR3 contains 14 residues. The germline V gene encodes CDR1 ENHRY and CDR2 SYGVKD. The CDR3 DNA reads TGTGCCATCAGTGAGTCGCTAGTAATAGATACGCAGTATTTT. It specifies CAISESLVIDTQYF.

This clone has a handful of counts. This rearrangement joins TRBV12-3 or TRBV12-4 to TRBJ1-5, with D hard to call. The CDR3 spans 12 residues. V lost 4 bases, J lost 7 bases, and 8 bases lay in between. The CDR3 region has the DNA TGTGCCAGCAGTTCCGACATGCAGCCCCAGCATTTT. Its translation is CASSSDMQPQHF.

This chain connects TRBV18 to TRBJ2-5; TRBD1 agrees at 8 bases. Germline-derived CDR1 and CDR2 are KGHSH and LQKENI. V shed 3 bases, J shed 5 bases, and the junction held 5 bases outside the gene matches. CDR3 size: 14 residues. This chain's CDR3 is CASSPAGGSETQYF. CDR3 DNA sequence: TGTGCCAGCTCACCGGCAGGGGGCAGTGAGACCCAGTACTTC.

The CDR3 DNA reads as TGCGCCAGCAGTGATCCCAGAGAAAGGGGTAGCACAGATACGCAGTATTTT. Translating gives CASSDPRERGSTDTQYF. V and J are TRBV10-1 and TRBJ2-3, with D perhaps TRBD1 (5 bases). Germline V gene lookup returns CDR1 WNHNN and CDR2 SYGVQD (reference sequence). CDR3 length: 17 residues. V was clipped by 3 bases and J by 0 bases, with 16 bases between them.

This chain uses TRBV11-1 with TRBJ2-1, with TRBD2 matching 11 bases. The CDR3 extends over 16 amino acids. With V trimmed by 2 bases and J by 1 base, 1 base remained unmatched. CDR1 is SGHAT, CDR2 FQDESV, per germline (reference sequence). This CDR3 is CASSLPSGGSYNEQFF. The CDR3 DNA sequence: TGTGCCAGCAGCTTACCTAGCGGGGGGTCCTACAATGAGCAGTTCTTC.

The CDR3 DNA reads as TGTGCCTGGACCCAGACAGGCTCTGGAAACACCATATATTTT. This sequence encodes CAWTQTGSGNTIYF. V gene TRBV30 combines with J gene TRBJ1-3; TRBD1 is a possible D gene (6 bases). Germline V gene data show CDR1 as GTSNPN and CDR2 as SVGIG (reference sequence). This CDR3 spans 14 amino acids. V lost 4 bases and J lost 0, with 10 bases in between.

This chain uses TRBV14 with TRBJ1-3; D gene ambiguous. The CDR3 is made up of 12 amino acids. Germline values: CDR1 SGHDN, CDR2 FVKESK. The V and J ends lost 4 bases and 4 bases respectively, with 5 bases between them. The CDR3 DNA reads as TGTGCCAGCAGCCCTCAGGGAAACACCATATATTTT. Translation: CASSPQGNTIYF.

The chain carries TRBV11-2 and TRBJ2-7; D unclear. V was clipped by 1 base and J by 3 bases, with 7 bases between them. This CDR3 is 13 amino acids long. Looked up from germline, CDR1 is SGHAT and CDR2 is FQNNGV. The CDR3 bases are TGTGCCAGCAGCTTAGGCCCGGTCTACGAGCAGTACTTC. It is translated as CASSLGPVYEQYF.

J is TRBJ2-3 and V is TRBV7-2; tentative D call: TRBD2 (6 bases). Germline CDR1 is SGHTA and CDR2 is FQGNSA. The V and J ends lost 0 bases and 5 bases respectively, with 9 bases between them. The CDR3 loop spans 14 amino acids. The chain's CDR3 is CASSLAPGLDTQYF. CDR3 sequence (DNA): TGTGCCAGCAGCTTAGCCCCGGGACTAGATACGCAGTATTTT.

This clone was detected a few times. The chain couples TRBV6-5 to TRBJ2-2; perhaps TRBD1 as D (6 bases). The CDR3 loop spans 15 amino acids. CDR1 is MNHEY and CDR2 is SVGAGI in the germline V gene. V gave up 7 bases and J gave up 3 bases, with 15 bases separating them. CDR3 nucleotides: TGTGCCAGCACAACTGGACAGACTTACACCGGGGAGCTGTTTTTT. Translating gives CASTTGQTYTGELFF.

In its sample, this clone was seen once. The chain is built from TRBV14 and TRBJ1-3; TRBD1 agrees at 7 bases. V trimming: 1 base; J trimming: 0 bases; junction bases outside the gene matches: 18. CDR3 length: 21 residues. The germline V gene has CDR1 SGHDN and CDR2 FVKESK. The CDR3 sequence is CASSQGSPGQVGRGSGNTIYF. Here the CDR3 DNA reads TGTGCCAGCAGCCAAGGGTCCCCCGGACAGGTTGGTCGAGGCTCTGGAAACACCATATATTTT.

The rearrangement joins TRBV24-1 to TRBJ2-3, with D possibly TRBD2 on 5 matching bases. CDR3 length: 15 amino acids. Trimming took off 6 bases at V and 4 bases at J, with 16 bases between the two ends. Per germline, CDR1 KGHDR and CDR2 SFDVKD. CDR3 sequence reads: CATSSDRRAADTQYF. The CDR3 nucleotides read TGTGCCACCAGTTCGGACCGGCGGGCGGCAGATACGCAGTATTTT.

The chain combines TRBV29-1 with TRBJ1-2, with TRBD1 matching over 9 bases. CDR1 and CDR2 (germline): SQVTM, ANQGSEA. With V trimmed by 1 base and J by 2 bases, 2 bases remained unmatched. CDR3 size: 14 residues. The CDR3 DNA follows: TGCAGCGTTGAAGCCGGGACAGGGAACTATGGCTACACCTTC. Translating it yields CSVEAGTGNYGYTF.